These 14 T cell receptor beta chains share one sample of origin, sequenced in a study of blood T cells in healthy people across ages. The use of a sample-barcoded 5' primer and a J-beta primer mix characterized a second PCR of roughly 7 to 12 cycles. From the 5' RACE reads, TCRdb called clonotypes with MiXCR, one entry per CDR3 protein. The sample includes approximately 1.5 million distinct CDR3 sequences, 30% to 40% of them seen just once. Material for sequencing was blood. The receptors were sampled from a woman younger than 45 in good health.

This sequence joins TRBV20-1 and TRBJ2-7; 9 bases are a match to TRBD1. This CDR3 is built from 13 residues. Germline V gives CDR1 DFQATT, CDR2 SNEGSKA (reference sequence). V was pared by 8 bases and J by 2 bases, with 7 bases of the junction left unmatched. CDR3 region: CSTSQGAAYEQYF. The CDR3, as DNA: TGCAGTACGTCACAGGGGGCTGCCTACGAGCAGTACTTC.

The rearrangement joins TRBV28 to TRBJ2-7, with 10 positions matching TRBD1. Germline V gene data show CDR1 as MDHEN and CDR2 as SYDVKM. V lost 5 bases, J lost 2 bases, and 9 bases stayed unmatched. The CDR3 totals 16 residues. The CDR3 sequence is CASSPPTGQGPYEQYF. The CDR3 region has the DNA TGTGCCAGCAGTCCCCCAACGGGACAGGGGCCCTACGAGCAGTACTTC. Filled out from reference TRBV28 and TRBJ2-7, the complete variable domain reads DVKVTQSSRYLVKRTGEKVFLECVQDMDHENMFWYRQDPGLGLRLIYFSYDVKMKEKGDIPEGYSVSREKKERFSLILESASTNQTSMYLCASSPPTGQGPYEQYFGPGTRLTVT.

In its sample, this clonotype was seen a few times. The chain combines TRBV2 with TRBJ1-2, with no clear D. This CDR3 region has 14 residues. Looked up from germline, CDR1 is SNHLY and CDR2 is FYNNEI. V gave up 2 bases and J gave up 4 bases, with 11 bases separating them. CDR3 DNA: TGTGCCAGCAGTGAACTGCATGGCCCCTATGGCTACACCTTC. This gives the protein CASSELHGPYGYTF.

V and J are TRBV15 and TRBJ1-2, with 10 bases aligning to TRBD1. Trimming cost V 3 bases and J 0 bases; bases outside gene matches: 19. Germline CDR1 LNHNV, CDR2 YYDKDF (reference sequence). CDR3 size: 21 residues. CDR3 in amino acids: CATSRFSTGTGVNGANYGYTF. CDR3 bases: TGTGCCACCAGCAGGTTTTCCACCGGGACAGGGGTAAATGGGGCTAACTATGGCTACACCTTC.

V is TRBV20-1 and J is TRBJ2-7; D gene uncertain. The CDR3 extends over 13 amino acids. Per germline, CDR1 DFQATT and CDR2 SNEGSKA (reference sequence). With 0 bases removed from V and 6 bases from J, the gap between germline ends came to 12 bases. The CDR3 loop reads CSARDGFEGEQYF. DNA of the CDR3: TGCAGTGCTAGAGATGGTTTTGAAGGCGAGCAGTACTTC.

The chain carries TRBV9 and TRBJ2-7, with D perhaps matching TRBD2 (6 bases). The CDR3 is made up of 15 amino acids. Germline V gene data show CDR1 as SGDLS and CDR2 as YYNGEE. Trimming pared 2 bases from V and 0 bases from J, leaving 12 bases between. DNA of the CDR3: TGTGCCAGCAGCGTCGATAGCGGCCTCTCCTACGAGCAGTACTTC. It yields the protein CASSVDSGLSYEQYF.

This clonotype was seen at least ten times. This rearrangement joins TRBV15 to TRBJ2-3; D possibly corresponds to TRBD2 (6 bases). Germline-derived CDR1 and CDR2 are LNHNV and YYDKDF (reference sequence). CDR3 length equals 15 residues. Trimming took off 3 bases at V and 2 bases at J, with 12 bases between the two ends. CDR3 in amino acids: CATSSLGDSTDTQYF. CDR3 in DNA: TGTGCCACCAGCAGTTTAGGGGACTCCACAGATACGCAGTATTTT.

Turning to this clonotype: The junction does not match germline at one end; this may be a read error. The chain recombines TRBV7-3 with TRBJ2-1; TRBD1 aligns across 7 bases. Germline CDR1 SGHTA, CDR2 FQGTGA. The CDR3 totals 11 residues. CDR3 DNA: TGTGTCAGCAGCCTCGGGACAGCCCAGTTCTTC. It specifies CVSSLGTAQFF.

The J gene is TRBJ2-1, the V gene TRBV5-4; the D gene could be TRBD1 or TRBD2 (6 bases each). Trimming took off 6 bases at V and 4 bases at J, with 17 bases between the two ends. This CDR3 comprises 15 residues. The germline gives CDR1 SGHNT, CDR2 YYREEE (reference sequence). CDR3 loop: CASTGEAGRYNEQFF. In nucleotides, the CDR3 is TGTGCCAGCACAGGGGAGGCAGGGAGGTACAATGAGCAGTTCTTC. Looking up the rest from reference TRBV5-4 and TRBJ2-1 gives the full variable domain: ETGVTQSPTHLIKTRGQQVTLRCSSQSGHNTVSWYQQALGQGPQFIFQYYREEENGRGNFPPRFSGLQFPNYSSELNVNALELDDSALYLCASTGEAGRYNEQFFGPGTRLTVL.

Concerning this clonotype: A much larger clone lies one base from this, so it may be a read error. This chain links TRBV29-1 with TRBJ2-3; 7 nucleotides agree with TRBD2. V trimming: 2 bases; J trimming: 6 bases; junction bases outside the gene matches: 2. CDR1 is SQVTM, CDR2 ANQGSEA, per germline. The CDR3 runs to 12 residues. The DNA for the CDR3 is TGCAGCGTTGAAACCGGGGGGGATACGCAGTATTTT. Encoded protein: CSVETGGDTQYF.

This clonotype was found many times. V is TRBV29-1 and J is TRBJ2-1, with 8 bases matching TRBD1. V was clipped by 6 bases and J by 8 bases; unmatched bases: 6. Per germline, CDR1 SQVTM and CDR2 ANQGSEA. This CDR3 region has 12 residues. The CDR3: CSVGQGVHEQFF. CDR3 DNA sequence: TGCAGCGTCGGACAGGGTGTCCATGAGCAGTTCTTC.

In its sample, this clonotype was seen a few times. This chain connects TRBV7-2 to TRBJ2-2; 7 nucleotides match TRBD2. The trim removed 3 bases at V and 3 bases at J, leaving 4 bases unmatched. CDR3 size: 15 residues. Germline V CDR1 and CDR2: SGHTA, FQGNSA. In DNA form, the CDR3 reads TGTGCCAGCAGCTTTAAGGGGAGGGACACCGGGGAGCTGTTTTTT. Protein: CASSFKGRDTGELFF.

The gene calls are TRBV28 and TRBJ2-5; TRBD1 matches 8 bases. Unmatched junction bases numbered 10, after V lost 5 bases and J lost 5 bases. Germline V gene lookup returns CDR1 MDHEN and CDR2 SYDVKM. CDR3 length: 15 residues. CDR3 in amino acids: CASSDQGALGETQYF. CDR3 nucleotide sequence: TGTGCCAGCAGTGACCAGGGGGCCCTTGGGGAGACCCAGTACTTC.

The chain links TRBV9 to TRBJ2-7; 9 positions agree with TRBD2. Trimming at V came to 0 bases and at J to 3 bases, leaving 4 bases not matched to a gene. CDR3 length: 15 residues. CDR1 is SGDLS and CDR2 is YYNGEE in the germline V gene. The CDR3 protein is CASSVAAGGNYEQYF. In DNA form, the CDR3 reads TGTGCCAGCAGCGTAGCAGCGGGAGGAAACTACGAGCAGTACTTC. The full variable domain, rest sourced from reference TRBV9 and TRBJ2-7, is DSGVTQTPKHLITATGQRVTLRCSPRSGDLSVYWYQQSLDQGLQFLIQYYNGEERAKGNILERFSAQQFPDLHSELNLSSLELGDSALYFCASSVAAGGNYEQYFGPGTRLTVT.